The next 10 T cell receptor beta chains were all read from a single sample in a study of shared clonotypes between healthy human individuals. Some clones are missing from TCRdb's copy, which holds only in-frame ones; the method was immunoSEQ multiplex PCR. The data contain about 2.4 million clones, 93% of them singletons. Sequenced: naive CD4+ T cells from PBMCs. Noted subset: CD45RA+ positively selected. Receptors were obtained from a young man in good health. Some clones in this sample may be carry-over from other donors' samples.

This chain links TRBV11-2 with TRBJ2-1; 9 nucleotides match TRBD2. This CDR3 comprises 16 residues. Trimming at V came to 1 base and at J to 6 bases, leaving 7 bases not matched to a gene. Per germline, CDR1 SGHAT and CDR2 FQNNGV. CDR3 amino acids: CASSLAGLASINEQFF. The DNA of the CDR3 is TGTGCCAGCAGCTTAGCAGGACTAGCGAGTATCAATGAGCAGTTCTTC. The whole variable domain, filled in from reference TRBV11-2 and TRBJ2-1, reads EAGVAQSPRYKIIEKRQSVAFWCNPISGHATLYWYQQILGQGPKLLIQFQNNGVVDDSQLPKDRFSAERLKGVDSTLKIQPAKLEDSAVYLCASSLAGLASINEQFFGPGTRLTVL.

The chain carries TRBV29-1 and TRBJ1-1; weak D call: TRBD1 (5 bases). The V end lost 3 bases, the J end lost 1 base, and 12 bases lay between the germline ends. The germline V gene encodes CDR1 SQVTM and CDR2 ANQGSEA. The CDR3 runs to 14 residues. The CDR3 DNA sequence: TGCAGCGTTGAGGGACGGAACACGAACACTGAAGCTTTCTTT. It specifies CSVEGRNTNTEAFF.

V gene TRBV28 combines with J gene TRBJ1-2; possible D gene TRBD1, 5 bases. Trimming took off 3 bases at V and 2 bases at J, with 10 bases between the two ends. Germline CDR1 reads MDHEN; CDR2 reads SYDVKM. The CDR3 spans 14 residues. Here the CDR3 reads CASSLTRTNYGYTF. The CDR3 DNA reads as TGTGCCAGCAGTTTGACCCGGACAAACTATGGCTACACCTTC.

Points on this clone: Other DNA sequences within the sample encode an identical CDR3. CDR3 amino acids: CASSFSSNTEAFF. The CDR3 DNA reads TGCGCCAGCAGCTTCAGCTCTAACACTGAAGCTTTCTTT. The rearrangement links TRBV5-1 to TRBJ1-1; D is undetermined. The germline CDR1 and CDR2 sequences are SGHRS and YFSETQ. Trimming removed 2 bases at V and 2 bases at J, with 7 bases between. CDR3 size: 13 residues. The full variable domain, with the rest looked up from reference TRBV5-1 and TRBJ1-1, is KAGVTQTPRYLIKTRGQQVTLSCSPISGHRSVSWYQQTPGQGLQFLFEYFSETQRNKGNFPGRFSGRQFSNSRSEMNVSTLELGDSALYLCASSFSSNTEAFFGQGTRLTVV.

The gene calls are TRBV15 and TRBJ1-1; the D gene is possibly TRBD1 (6 bases). The ends were cut back, 3 bases at V and 1 base at J, with 15 bases in the middle. In germline, CDR1 is LNHNV, CDR2 YYDKDF (reference sequence). The CDR3 length is 16 residues. CDR3 region: CATSRGVRTANTEAFF. DNA for the CDR3: TGTGCCACCAGCAGGGGTGTTAGGACAGCGAACACTGAAGCTTTCTTT. The complete variable domain, with remaining parts taken from reference TRBV15 and TRBJ1-1, reads DAMVIQNPRYQVTQFGKPVTLSCSQTLNHNVMYWYQQKSSQAPKLLFHYYDKDFNNEADTPDNFQSRRPNTSFCFLDIRSPGLGDTAMYLCATSRGVRTANTEAFFGQGTRLTVV.

The chain's CDR3 is CASNGQPNYGYTF. The CDR3 DNA reads TGTGCCAGTAACGGACAGCCTAACTATGGCTACACCTTC. The chain links TRBV19 to TRBJ1-2; TRBD1 is a possible D gene (6 bases). CDR3 length: 13 residues. Trimming took 7 bases from V and 0 from J, leaving 9 bases between them. Germline loops: CDR1 LNHDA, CDR2 SQIVND (reference sequence).

This CDR3 reads CASSVRVGSTDTQYF. The DNA of the CDR3 is TGTGCCAGCAGCGTAAGAGTCGGAAGCACAGATACGCAGTATTTT. The chain carries TRBV9 and TRBJ2-3; D is unclear. Germline V gives CDR1 SGDLS, CDR2 YYNGEE. CDR3 length: 15 amino acids. The V end was cut by 1 base, the J end by 0 bases, with 9 bases between.

The V call is TRBV18, the J call TRBJ2-3, with unresolved D. Germline assignment: CDR1 KGHSH and CDR2 LQKENI. The CDR3 totals 11 residues. V gave up 5 bases and J gave up 6 bases, with 6 bases separating them. CDR3 in amino acids: CASSSYDTQYF. CDR3 DNA sequence: TGTGCCAGCTCATCATACGATACGCAGTATTTT. Combining the CDR3 with reference TRBV18 and TRBJ2-3 gives the whole variable domain NAGVMQNPRHLVRRRGQEARLRCSPMKGHSHVYWYRQLPEEGLKFMVYLQKENIIDESGMPKERFSAEFPKEGPSILRIQQVVRGDSAAYFCASSSYDTQYFGPGTRLTVL.

The rearrangement uses TRBV7-2 and TRBJ2-7; no clear D. The CDR3 is 14 residues long. Looked up from germline, CDR1 is SGHTA and CDR2 is FQGNSA. The germline V and J ends were trimmed by 3 bases and 2 bases, with 11 bases remaining between them. CDR3 in DNA: TGTGCCAGCAGCTTCAGGATTGGGGCCTACGAGCAGTACTTC. As protein: CASSFRIGAYEQYF. Variable domain in full (rest from reference TRBV7-2 and TRBJ2-7): GAGVSQSPSNKVTEKGKDVELRCDPISGHTALYWYRQSLGQGLEFLIYFQGNSAPDKSGLPSDRFSAERTGGSVSTLTIQRTQQEDSAVYLCASSFRIGAYEQYFGPGTRLTVT.

V gene TRBV7-9 combines with J gene TRBJ2-5; TRBD2 aligns across 14 bases. V lost 5 bases, J lost 5 bases, and 10 bases stayed unmatched. The CDR3 spans 17 residues. Per the germline V gene, CDR1 is SEHNR and CDR2 is FQNEAQ (reference sequence). The CDR3, as DNA: TGTGCCAGCAGCACCAGGACTAGCGGGAGGATGGTTGAGACCCAGTACTTC. This encodes CASSTRTSGRMVETQYF.